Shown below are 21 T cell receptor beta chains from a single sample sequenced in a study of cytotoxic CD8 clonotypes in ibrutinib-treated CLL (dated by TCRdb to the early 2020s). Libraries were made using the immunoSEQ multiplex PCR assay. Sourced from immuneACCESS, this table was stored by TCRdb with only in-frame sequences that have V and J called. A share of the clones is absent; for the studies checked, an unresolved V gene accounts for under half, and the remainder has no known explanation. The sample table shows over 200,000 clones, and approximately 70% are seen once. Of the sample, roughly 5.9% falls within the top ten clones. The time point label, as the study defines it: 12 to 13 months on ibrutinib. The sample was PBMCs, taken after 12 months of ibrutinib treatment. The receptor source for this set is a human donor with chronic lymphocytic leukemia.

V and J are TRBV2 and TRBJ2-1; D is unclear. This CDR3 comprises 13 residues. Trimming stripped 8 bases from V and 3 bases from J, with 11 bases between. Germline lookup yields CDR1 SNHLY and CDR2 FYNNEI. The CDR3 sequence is CASPDGYYNEQFF. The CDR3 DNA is TGTGCCAGCCCCGACGGATACTACAATGAGCAGTTCTTC. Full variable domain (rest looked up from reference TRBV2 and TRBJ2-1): EPEVTQTPSHQVTQMGQEVILRCVPISNHLYFYWYRQILGQKVEFLVSFYNNEISEKSEIFDDQFSVERPDGSNFTLKIRSTKLEDSAMYFCASPDGYYNEQFFGPGTRLTVL.

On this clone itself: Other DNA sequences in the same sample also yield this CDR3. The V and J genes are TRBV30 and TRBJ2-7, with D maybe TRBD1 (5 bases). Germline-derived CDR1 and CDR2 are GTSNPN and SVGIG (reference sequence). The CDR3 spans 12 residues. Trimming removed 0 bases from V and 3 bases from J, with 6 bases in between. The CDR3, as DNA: TGTGCCTGGAGTGTCCAGGGCTACGAGCAGTACTTC. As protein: CAWSVQGYEQYF. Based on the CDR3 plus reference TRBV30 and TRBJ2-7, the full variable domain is SQTIHQWPATLVQPVGSPLSLECTVEGTSNPNLYWYRQAAGRGLQLLFYSVGIGQISSEVPQNLSASRPQDRQFILSSKKLLLSDSGFYLCAWSVQGYEQYFGPGTRLTVT.

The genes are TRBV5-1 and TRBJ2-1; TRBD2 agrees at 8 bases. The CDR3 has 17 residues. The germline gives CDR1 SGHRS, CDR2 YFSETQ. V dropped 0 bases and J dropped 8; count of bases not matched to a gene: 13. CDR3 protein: CASSLAWGSGMFYEQFF. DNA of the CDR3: TGCGCCAGCAGCTTGGCCTGGGGTAGCGGGATGTTTTATGAGCAGTTCTTC.

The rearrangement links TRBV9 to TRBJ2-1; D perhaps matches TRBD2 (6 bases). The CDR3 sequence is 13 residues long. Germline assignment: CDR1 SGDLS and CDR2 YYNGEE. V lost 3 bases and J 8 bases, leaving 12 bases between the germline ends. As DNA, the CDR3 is TGTGCCAGCAGCGAAGCTCCGGGGGATGAGCAGTTCTTC. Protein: CASSEAPGDEQFF. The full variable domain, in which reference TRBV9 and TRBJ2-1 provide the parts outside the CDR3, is DSGVTQTPKHLITATGQRVTLRCSPRSGDLSVYWYQQSLDQGLQFLIQYYNGEERAKGNILERFSAQQFPDLHSELNLSSLELGDSALYFCASSEAPGDEQFFGPGTRLTVL.

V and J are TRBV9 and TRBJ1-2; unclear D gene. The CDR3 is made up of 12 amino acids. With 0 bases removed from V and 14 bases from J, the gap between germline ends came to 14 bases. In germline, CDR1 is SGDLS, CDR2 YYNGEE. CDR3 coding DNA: TGTGCCAGCAGCGTAGAGTGGGGTCGTGTAACCTTC. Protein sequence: CASSVEWGRVTF.

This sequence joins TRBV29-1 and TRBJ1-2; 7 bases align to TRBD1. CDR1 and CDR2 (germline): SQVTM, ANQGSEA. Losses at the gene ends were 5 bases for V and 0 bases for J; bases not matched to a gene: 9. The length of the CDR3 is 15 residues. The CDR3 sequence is CSVPATGISNYGYTF. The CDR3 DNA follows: TGCAGCGTTCCCGCGACAGGGATTTCTAACTATGGCTACACCTTC.

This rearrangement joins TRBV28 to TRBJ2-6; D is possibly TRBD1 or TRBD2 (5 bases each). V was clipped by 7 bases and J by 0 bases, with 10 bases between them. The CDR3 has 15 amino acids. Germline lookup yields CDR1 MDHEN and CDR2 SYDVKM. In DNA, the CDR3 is TGTGCCAGCATTAATGGGGGCTCTGGGGCCAACGTCCTGACTTTC. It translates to CASINGGSGANVLTF.

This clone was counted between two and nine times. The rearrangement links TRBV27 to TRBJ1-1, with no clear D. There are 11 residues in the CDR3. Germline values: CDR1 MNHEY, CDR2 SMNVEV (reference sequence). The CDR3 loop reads CAPYQNTEAFF. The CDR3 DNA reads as TGTGCACCGTACCAGAACACTGAAGCTTTCTTT.

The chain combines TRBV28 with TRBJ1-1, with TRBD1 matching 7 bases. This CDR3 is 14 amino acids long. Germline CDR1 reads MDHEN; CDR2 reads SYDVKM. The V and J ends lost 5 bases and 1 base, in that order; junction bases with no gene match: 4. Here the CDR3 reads CASSRDSQNTEAFF. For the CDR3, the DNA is TGTGCCAGCAGTCGGGACAGTCAGAACACTGAAGCTTTCTTT.

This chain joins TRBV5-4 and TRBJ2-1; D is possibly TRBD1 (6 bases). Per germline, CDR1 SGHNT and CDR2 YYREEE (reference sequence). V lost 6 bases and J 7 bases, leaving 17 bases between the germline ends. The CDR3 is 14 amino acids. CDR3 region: CASTNPATGNEQFF. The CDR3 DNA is TGTGCCAGCACCAATCCCGCTACAGGGAATGAGCAGTTCTTC.

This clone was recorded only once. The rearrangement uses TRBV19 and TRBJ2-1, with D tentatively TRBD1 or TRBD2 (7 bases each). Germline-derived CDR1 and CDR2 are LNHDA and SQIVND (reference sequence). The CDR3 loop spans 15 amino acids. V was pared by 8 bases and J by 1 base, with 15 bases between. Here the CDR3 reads CASGRGDSSYNEQFF. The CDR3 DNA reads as TGTGCCAGTGGTCGGGGGGACAGTTCCTACAATGAGCAGTTCTTC.

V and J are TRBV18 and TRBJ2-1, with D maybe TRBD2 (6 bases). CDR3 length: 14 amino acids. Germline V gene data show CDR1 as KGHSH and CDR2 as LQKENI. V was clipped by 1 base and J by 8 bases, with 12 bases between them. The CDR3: CASSPQEGLDEQFF. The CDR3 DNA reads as TGTGCCAGCTCACCACAGGAGGGTTTGGATGAGCAGTTCTTC.

The chain's CDR3 is CASSPSDRPRGYTF. Written as DNA, the CDR3 is TGTGCCAGCAGTCCCTCCGACAGGCCCAGGGGCTACACCTTC. This chain links TRBV28 with TRBJ1-2; TRBD1 might be the D (6 bases). Germline CDR1 MDHEN, CDR2 SYDVKM. Trimming pared 5 bases from V and 8 bases from J, leaving 18 bases between. The CDR3 spans 14 residues.

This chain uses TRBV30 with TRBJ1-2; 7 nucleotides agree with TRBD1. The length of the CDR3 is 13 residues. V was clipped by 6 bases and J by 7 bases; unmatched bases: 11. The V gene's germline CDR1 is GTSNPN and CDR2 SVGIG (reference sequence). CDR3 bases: TGTGCCTGCTCGAGACAGGGATTCTCTGGCTACACCTTC. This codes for CACSRQGFSGYTF.

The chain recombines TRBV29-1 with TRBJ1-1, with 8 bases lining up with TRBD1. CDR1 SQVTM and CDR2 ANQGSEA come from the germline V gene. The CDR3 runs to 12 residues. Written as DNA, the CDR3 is TGCAGTGTAATCAGGGGGCTGTCTGAAGCTTTCTTT. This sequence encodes CSVIRGLSEAFF.

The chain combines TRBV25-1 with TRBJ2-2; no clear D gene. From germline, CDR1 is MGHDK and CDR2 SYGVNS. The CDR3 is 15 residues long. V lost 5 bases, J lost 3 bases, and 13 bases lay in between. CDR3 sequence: CASSPLARHTGELFF. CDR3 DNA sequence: TGTGCCAGCAGTCCCCTCGCCAGGCACACCGGGGAGCTGTTTTTT.

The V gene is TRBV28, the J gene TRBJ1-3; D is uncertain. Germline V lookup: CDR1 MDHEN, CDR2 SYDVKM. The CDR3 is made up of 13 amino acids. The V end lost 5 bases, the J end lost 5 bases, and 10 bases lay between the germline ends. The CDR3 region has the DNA TGTGCCAGCAGTATTGGGGTCCGAAACACCATATATTTT. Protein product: CASSIGVRNTIYF. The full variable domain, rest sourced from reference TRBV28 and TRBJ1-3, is DVKVTQSSRYLVKRTGEKVFLECVQDMDHENMFWYRQDPGLGLRLIYFSYDVKMKEKGDIPEGYSVSREKKERFSLILESASTNQTSMYLCASSIGVRNTIYFGEGSWLTVV.

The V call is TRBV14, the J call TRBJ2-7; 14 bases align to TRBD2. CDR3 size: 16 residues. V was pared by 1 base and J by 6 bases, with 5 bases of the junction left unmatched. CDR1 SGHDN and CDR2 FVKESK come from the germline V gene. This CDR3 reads CASSQGLAGGVSEQYF. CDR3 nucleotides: TGTGCCAGCAGCCAAGGACTAGCGGGAGGGGTCTCCGAGCAGTACTTC.

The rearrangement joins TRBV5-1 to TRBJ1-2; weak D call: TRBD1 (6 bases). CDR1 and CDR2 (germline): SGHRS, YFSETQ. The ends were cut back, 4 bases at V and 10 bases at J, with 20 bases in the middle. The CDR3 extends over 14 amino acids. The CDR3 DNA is TGCGCCAGCAGCATAGGTACCGGGACAAGGGACTACACCTTC. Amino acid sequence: CASSIGTGTRDYTF.

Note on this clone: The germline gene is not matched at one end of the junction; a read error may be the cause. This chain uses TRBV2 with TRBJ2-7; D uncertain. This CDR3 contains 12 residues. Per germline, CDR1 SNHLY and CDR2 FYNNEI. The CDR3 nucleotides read TGTGCCAGCAGTGATGAATACTCCCCCATGGACTTC. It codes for CASSDEYSPMDF.

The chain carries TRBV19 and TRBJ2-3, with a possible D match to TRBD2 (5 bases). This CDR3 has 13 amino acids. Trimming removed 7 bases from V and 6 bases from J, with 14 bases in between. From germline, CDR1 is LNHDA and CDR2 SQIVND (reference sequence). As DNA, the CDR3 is TGTGCCAGTAATCGTGTCGGGATTGATACGCAGTATTTT. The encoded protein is CASNRVGIDTQYF.